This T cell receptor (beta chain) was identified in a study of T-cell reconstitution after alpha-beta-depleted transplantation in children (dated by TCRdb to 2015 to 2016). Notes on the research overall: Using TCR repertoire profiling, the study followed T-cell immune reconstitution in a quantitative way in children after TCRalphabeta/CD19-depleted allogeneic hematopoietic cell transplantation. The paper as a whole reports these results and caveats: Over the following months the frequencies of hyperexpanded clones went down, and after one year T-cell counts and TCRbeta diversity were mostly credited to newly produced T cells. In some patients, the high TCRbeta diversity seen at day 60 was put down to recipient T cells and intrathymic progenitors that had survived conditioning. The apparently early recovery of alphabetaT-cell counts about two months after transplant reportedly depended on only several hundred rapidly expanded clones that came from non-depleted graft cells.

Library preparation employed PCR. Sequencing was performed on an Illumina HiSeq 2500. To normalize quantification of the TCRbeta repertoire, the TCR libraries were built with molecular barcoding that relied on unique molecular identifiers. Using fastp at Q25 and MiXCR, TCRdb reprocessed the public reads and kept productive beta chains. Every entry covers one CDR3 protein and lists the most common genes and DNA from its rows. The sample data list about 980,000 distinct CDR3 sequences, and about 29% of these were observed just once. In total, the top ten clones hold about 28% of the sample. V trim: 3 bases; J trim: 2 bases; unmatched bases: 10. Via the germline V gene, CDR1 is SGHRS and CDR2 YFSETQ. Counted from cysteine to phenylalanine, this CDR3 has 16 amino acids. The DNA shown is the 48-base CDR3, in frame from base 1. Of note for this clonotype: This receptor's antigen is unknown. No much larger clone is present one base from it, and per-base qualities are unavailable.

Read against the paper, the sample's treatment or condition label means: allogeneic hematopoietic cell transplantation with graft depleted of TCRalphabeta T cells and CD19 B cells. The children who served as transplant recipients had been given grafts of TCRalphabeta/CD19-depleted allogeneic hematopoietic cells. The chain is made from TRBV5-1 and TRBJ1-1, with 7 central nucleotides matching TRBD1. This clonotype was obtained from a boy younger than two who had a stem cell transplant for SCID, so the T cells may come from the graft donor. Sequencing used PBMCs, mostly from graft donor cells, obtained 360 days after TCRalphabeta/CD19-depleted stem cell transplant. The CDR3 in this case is CASSSGQRVTNTEAFF. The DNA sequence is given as TGCGCCAGCAGCTCGGGACAGCGGGTTACCAACACTGAAGCTTTCTTT.